The 26 T cell receptor beta chains below come from one sample, sequenced in a study of blood T cells in healthy people across ages. Primed by a sample-barcoded 5' primer and a J-beta primer mix, a second PCR proceeded for 7 to 11 cycles. TCRdb called the 5' RACE reads again in MiXCR, with one record for every CDR3 protein. The table shows fewer than 900,000 distinct CDR3 sequences, with about half occurring only once. Sequenced material: blood. The receptors stem from a woman aged 55-69 years in good health.

The V and J genes are TRBV15 and TRBJ2-5, with TRBD1 as a possible D gene (5 bases). CDR3 size: 12 residues. Germline V gives CDR1 LNHNV, CDR2 YYDKDF (reference sequence). The V gene lost 9 bases and the J gene lost 5 bases, with 13 bases spanning the gap. CDR3 region: CATSSAGETQYF. In DNA, the CDR3 is TGTGCCACTTCCTCCGCAGGGGAGACCCAGTACTTC.

This clonotype showed up just a few times. The chain recombines TRBV3-1 with TRBJ2-7, with TRBD1 matching over 10 bases. The J call may be incorrect, as the DNA end agrees better with TRBJ2-5. Germline lookup yields CDR1 LGHDT and CDR2 YNNKEL (reference sequence). There are 15 residues in the CDR3. The CDR3 DNA reads as TGTGCCAGCAACCGGGACAGGGGACCCCAAGAGACCCAGTACTTC. As protein: CASNRDRGPQETQYF.

There are a few counts of this clonotype. The chain employs TRBV6-2 or TRBV6-3 and TRBJ2-1; D is undetermined. V lost 7 bases and J 4 bases, leaving 11 bases between the germline ends. The CDR3 has 13 residues. In germline, CDR1 is MNHEY, CDR2 SVGEGT. The CDR3 here is CASKDRDYNEQFF. In DNA form, the CDR3 reads TGTGCCAGCAAAGATCGCGATTACAATGAGCAGTTCTTC.

The J gene is TRBJ2-6, the V gene TRBV6-5; 10 bases match TRBD2. V lost 2 bases to trimming and J lost 0 bases; unmatched junction nucleotides: 4. The CDR3 spans 18 residues. Germline V CDR1 and CDR2: MNHEY, SVGAGI. The chain's CDR3 is CASSYQSSGGSGANVLTF. The CDR3 DNA reads TGTGCCAGCAGTTACCAGTCTAGCGGGGGCTCTGGGGCCAACGTCCTGACTTTC.

The CDR3 spells CASSLLTGGNTEAFF. Written as DNA, the CDR3 is TGCGCCAGCAGCTTGTTAACAGGGGGAAACACTGAAGCTTTCTTT. The V gene is TRBV5-1, the J gene TRBJ1-1, with 8 positions matching TRBD1. Looked up from germline, CDR1 is SGHRS and CDR2 is YFSETQ. The CDR3 runs to 15 residues. Unmatched junction bases numbered 4, after V lost 1 base and J lost 2 bases.

The chain carries TRBV28 and TRBJ2-5; the match to TRBD2 covers 12 bases. The J call may be mistaken, given a closer DNA end match to TRBJ2-7. The CDR3 is made up of 16 amino acids. Germline V gene lookup returns CDR1 MDHEN and CDR2 SYDVKM. CDR3 DNA: TGTGCCAGCGCTTCCAGACTAGCGGGAGTAAGGTACGAGCAGTACTTC. This gives the protein CASASRLAGVRYEQYF.

The J gene is TRBJ2-4, the V gene TRBV18; 8 bases agree with TRBD1. This CDR3 region has 17 residues. The germline V gene encodes CDR1 KGHSH and CDR2 LQKENI. Unmatched junction bases numbered 6, after V lost 0 bases and J lost 2 bases. The DNA for the CDR3 is TGTGCCAGCTCACCACCGGGACAGGTTTTAACCAAAAACATTCAGTACTTC. This translates into CASSPPGQVLTKNIQYF.

A few counts support this clonotype. The rearrangement joins TRBV20-1 to TRBJ2-7; D remains unclear. V shed 4 bases and J shed 4 bases, with 8 bases lying between them. CDR3 size: 11 residues. Germline V gene sequence: CDR1 DFQATT, CDR2 SNEGSKA (reference sequence). CDR3 nucleotides: TGCAGTGCTATACAGCAATACGAGCAGTACTTC. It translates to CSAIQQYEQYF.

This clonotype was seen a single time. The V gene is TRBV12-3 or TRBV12-4, the J gene TRBJ1-2; D is ambiguous. The CDR3 covers 13 residues. Trimming removed 4 bases from V and 8 bases from J, with 14 bases in between. CDR3 sequence reads: CASSCEGTGGYTF. CDR3 nucleotide sequence: TGTGCCAGCAGTTGTGAGGGAACTGGGGGCTACACCTTC.

The chain recombines TRBV7-3 with TRBJ2-1; D remains ambiguous. Between the trimmed V and J ends, which lost 5 bases and 4 bases, there was a span of 15 bases. CDR1 is SGHTA, CDR2 FQGTGA, per germline. The CDR3 contains 15 residues. The CDR3 DNA follows: TGTGCCAGCAGCACCGACTCGTCCCGGTACAATGAGCAGTTCTTC. It specifies CASSTDSSRYNEQFF. The whole variable domain, remainder taken from reference TRBV7-3 and TRBJ2-1, is GAGVSQTPSNKVTEKGKYVELRCDPISGHTALYWYRQSLGQGPEFLIYFQGTGAADDSGLPNDRFFAVRPEGSVSTLKIQRTERGDSAVYLCASSTDSSRYNEQFFGPGTRLTVL.

Details on this clonotype: Its ends do not fully match the called genes, so a read error is possible. The chain recombines TRBV3-1 with TRBJ2-1; 7 bases are shared with TRBD2. The CDR3 contains 15 residues. Germline assignment: CDR1 LGHDT and CDR2 YNNKEL (reference sequence). Here the CDR3 DNA reads TGTGCCACCCGGACCGGGACTAACTCCTACAATGGGCAGTTCTTC. Its translation is CATRTGTNSYNGQFF.

This clonotype has only a few counts. The chain couples TRBV6-1 to TRBJ1-1, with D maybe TRBD1 (5 bases). CDR1 MNHNS and CDR2 SASEGT come from the germline V gene. The length of the CDR3 is 13 residues. V was pared by 1 base and J by 4 bases, with 7 bases between. CDR3 sequence: CASSEDGGTEAFF. The CDR3 coding sequence is TGTGCCAGCAGTGAAGATGGGGGCACTGAAGCTTTCTTT.

This clonotype occurred a few times. V gene TRBV29-1 combines with J gene TRBJ2-7; D ambiguous. The CDR3 is 13 residues long. The ends were cut back, 4 bases at V and 0 bases at J, with 10 bases in the middle. Germline V gene data show CDR1 as SQVTM and CDR2 as ANQGSEA. In DNA, the CDR3 is TGCAGCGTTGCCCTAGAAAGCTCCTACGAGCAGTACTTC. Translated: CSVALESSYEQYF.

The chain combines TRBV6-4 with TRBJ2-3; the D is unclear. V lost 4 bases and J lost 5, with 4 bases in between. CDR1 is MRHNA, CDR2 SNTAGT, per germline. The CDR3 is made up of 11 amino acids. The CDR3 bases are TGTGCCAGCAGTGGGGGAGATACGCAGTATTTT. It codes for CASSGGDTQYF.

A few counts support this clonotype. This rearrangement joins TRBV7-2 to TRBJ2-7, with D tentatively TRBD1 (6 bases). The CDR3 extends over 14 amino acids. The germline V and J ends were trimmed by 4 bases and 6 bases, with 16 bases remaining between them. Germline V lookup: CDR1 SGHTA, CDR2 FQGNSA. The CDR3 DNA is TGTGCCAGCAGCTCCAGGGGTGACTCGGGCGAGCAGTACTTC. Its protein is CASSSRGDSGEQYF. Looking up the rest from reference TRBV7-2 and TRBJ2-7 gives the full variable domain: GAGVSQSPSNKVTEKGKDVELRCDPISGHTALYWYRQSLGQGLEFLIYFQGNSAPDKSGLPSDRFSAERTGGSVSTLTIQRTQQEDSAVYLCASSSRGDSGEQYFGPGTRLTVT.

To note about this clonotype: Relative to the germline gene, one junction end is altered; a read error may explain this. The chain joins TRBV20-1 to TRBJ1-4, with D tentatively TRBD1 (6 bases). Germline V gives CDR1 DFQATT, CDR2 SNEGSKA (reference sequence). CDR3 length equals 13 residues. The CDR3 is CSAFDRSDERLFF. The CDR3 bases are TGCAGTGCTTTTGACAGGAGCGATGAAAGACTGTTTTTT.

The chain couples TRBV4-3 to TRBJ2-4; 8 bases align to TRBD2. The CDR3 extends over 17 amino acids. Trimming cost V 3 bases and J 8 bases; bases outside gene matches: 15. In germline, CDR1 is LGHNA, CDR2 YSLEER. CDR3 sequence reads: CASSQGRGAGARDIQYF. Here the CDR3 DNA reads TGCGCCAGCAGCCAGGGGAGGGGAGCGGGAGCTCGGGACATTCAGTACTTC.

The chain is built from TRBV5-1 and TRBJ2-5; weak D call: TRBD2 (5 bases). Germline V gene data show CDR1 as SGHRS and CDR2 as YFSETQ. V was clipped by 4 bases and J by 1 base, with 14 bases between them. This CDR3 comprises 15 residues. The CDR3 DNA sequence: TGCGCCAGCAGCCCGAAGGGAGCCCCCCAAGAGACCCAGTACTTC. Encoded protein: CASSPKGAPQETQYF.

The J gene is TRBJ1-5, the V gene TRBV20-1, with D possibly TRBD1 on 5 matching bases. The CDR3 extends over 12 amino acids. Between the trimmed V and J ends, which lost 7 bases and 3 bases, there was a span of 10 bases. CDR1 and CDR2 from the germline V gene are DFQATT and SNEGSKA (reference sequence). DNA for the CDR3: TGCAGTGGCTTGGGGGACAATCAGCCCCAGCATTTT. As protein: CSGLGDNQPQHF.

The table lists this clonotype with a few counts. The chain combines TRBV10-3 with TRBJ2-3; TRBD1 might be the D (6 bases). The CDR3 sequence is 15 residues long. Looked up from germline, CDR1 is ENHRY and CDR2 is SYGVKD. V lost 3 bases and J 1 base, leaving 11 bases between the germline ends. The CDR3 DNA follows: TGTGCCATCAGTGAAAAACAGGGAGGCACAGATACGCAGTATTTT. Protein product: CAISEKQGGTDTQYF.

In its sample, this clonotype was seen once. At one end the junction does not follow the germline gene, possibly because of a read error. The genes are TRBV18 and TRBJ2-7; either TRBD1 or TRBD2 may supply D (7 bases each). The CDR3 totals 16 residues. Germline V lookup: CDR1 KGHSH, CDR2 LQKENI. CDR3 nucleotide sequence: TGTGCCAGCTCACCACAGCGGGACAGCCTCTCCTACAAGCAGTACTTC. Its protein product is CASSPQRDSLSYKQYF. Filled out from reference TRBV18 and TRBJ2-7, the complete variable domain reads NAGVMQNPRHLVRRRGQEARLRCSPMKGHSHVYWYRQLPEEGLKFMVYLQKENIIDESGMPKERFSAEFPKEGPSILRIQQVVRGDSAAYFCASSPQRDSLSYKQYFGPGTRLTVT.

This clonotype was observed a single time. The chain joins TRBV5-1 to TRBJ1-3; the D gene is possibly TRBD1 (5 bases). There are 16 residues in the CDR3. With 4 bases removed from V and 0 bases from J, the gap between germline ends came to 14 bases. CDR1 SGHRS and CDR2 YFSETQ come from the germline V gene. DNA of the CDR3: TGCGCCAGCAGCCCGGGACGGAGAGCCTCTGGAAACACCATATATTTT. It translates to CASSPGRRASGNTIYF.

This chain links TRBV20-1 with TRBJ2-3; 9 nucleotides line up with TRBD2. CDR3 length: 16 amino acids. Germline trimming cut 3 bases from V and 2 bases from J; bases unmatched to any gene: 9. From germline, CDR1 is DFQATT and CDR2 SNEGSKA (reference sequence). CDR3 nucleotides: TGCAGTGCTAGCCACCCCCTAGCGGGGTACACAGATACGCAGTATTTT. This encodes CSASHPLAGYTDTQYF.

Only a few counts were recorded for this clonotype. The chain uses TRBV7-2 and TRBJ2-7, with no clear D. The CDR3 is made up of 14 amino acids. CDR1 is SGHTA and CDR2 is FQGNSA in the germline V gene. The V end was cut by 4 bases, the J end by 0 bases, with 10 bases between. CDR3 nucleotide sequence: TGTGCCAGCAGCTGGCTAAGGACCTCCTACGAGCAGTACTTC. It codes for CASSWLRTSYEQYF.

This chain uses TRBV28 with TRBJ2-5, with D tentatively TRBD1 or TRBD2 (5 bases each). V lost 7 bases to trimming and J lost 0 bases, with 15 bases between them. CDR3 length equals 15 residues. Germline lookup yields CDR1 MDHEN and CDR2 SYDVKM. The CDR3 DNA reads TGTGCCAGCAACATCCCCCGGGGCAACCAAGAGACCCAGTACTTC. Translation: CASNIPRGNQETQYF. Filled out from reference TRBV28 and TRBJ2-5, the complete variable domain reads DVKVTQSSRYLVKRTGEKVFLECVQDMDHENMFWYRQDPGLGLRLIYFSYDVKMKEKGDIPEGYSVSREKKERFSLILESASTNQTSMYLCASNIPRGNQETQYFGPGTRLLVL.

This clonotype was counted only a few times. The chain uses TRBV4-3 and TRBJ2-1; 13 positions match TRBD2. Germline CDR1 is LGHNA and CDR2 is YSLEER. The CDR3 totals 18 residues. J gave up 4 bases and V 5 bases, and 11 bases lay outside the gene matches. The CDR3: CASSSHHGLAGVYNEQFF. The CDR3 nucleotides are TGCGCCAGCAGCTCGCACCACGGACTAGCGGGAGTTTACAATGAGCAGTTCTTC.